The 32 T cell receptor beta chains listed next were all sequenced from one sample in a study of type 1 regulatory T cells. No antigens are known for them. TCRdb used MiXCR to reprocess the reads, holding one entry per CDR3 protein. The sample has under 85,000 distinct CDR3 sequences, about 50% seen once. The sequencing sample was made of cultured non-Tr1 T cells, either the whole culture or a sorted T cell fraction (not recorded which). These receptors originate from a human donor in good health.

The chain links TRBV7-8 to TRBJ1-1; D unresolved. Trimming stripped 4 bases from V and 3 bases from J, with 18 bases between. Germline V gene data show CDR1 as SGHVS and CDR2 as FQNEAQ. The CDR3 runs 16 residues. The chain's CDR3 is CASSSDVREMDTEAFF. Here the CDR3 DNA reads TGTGCCAGCAGCTCTGACGTGCGGGAGATGGACACTGAAGCTTTCTTT. The whole variable domain, remainder taken from reference TRBV7-8 and TRBJ1-1, is GAGVSQSPRYKVAKRGQDVALRCDPISGHVSLFWYQQALGQGPEFLTYFQNEAQLDKSGLPSDRFFAERPEGSVSTLKIQRTQQEDSAVYLCASSSDVREMDTEAFFGQGTRLTVV.

This clonotype appeared a few times. The chain employs TRBV12-3 or TRBV12-4 and TRBJ2-4; 7 bases fit TRBD2. CDR3 length equals 14 residues. Trimming removed 1 base from V and 8 bases from J; junction bases left unmatched: 5. CDR3 amino acids: CASSLGQGGDIQYF. CDR3 sequence (DNA): TGTGCCAGCAGTTTAGGGCAGGGAGGGGACATTCAGTACTTC.

The chain combines TRBV5-4 with TRBJ2-1; TRBD2 matches 8 bases. V lost 0 bases and J lost 0; bases outside the gene matches: 8. Germline V CDR1 and CDR2: SGHNT, YYREEE (reference sequence). The CDR3 extends over 18 amino acids. CDR3 DNA: TGTGCCAGCAGCTTGGTGCGGGGGGCCCTCTTCTCCTACAATGAGCAGTTCTTC. It is translated as CASSLVRGALFSYNEQFF.

As to this clonotype: One end of the junction does not line up with germline, which may come from a read error. The V and J genes are TRBV12-3 or TRBV12-4 and TRBJ2-5; TRBD1 matches 9 bases. There are 11 residues in the CDR3. The CDR3 reads CASSGDRGGQF. DNA of the CDR3: TGTGCCAGCAGTGGAGACAGGGGGGGCCAGTTC.

V and J are TRBV28 and TRBJ1-6; possibly TRBD1 for D (5 bases). The ends were cut back, 7 bases at V and 2 bases at J, with 9 bases in the middle. The germline gives CDR1 MDHEN, CDR2 SYDVKM. This CDR3 is built from 14 residues. CDR3 loop: CASIGVPYNSPLHF. The CDR3, as DNA: TGTGCCAGCATAGGGGTCCCCTATAATTCACCCCTCCACTTT. Combining the CDR3 with reference TRBV28 and TRBJ1-6 gives the whole variable domain DVKVTQSSRYLVKRTGEKVFLECVQDMDHENMFWYRQDPGLGLRLIYFSYDVKMKEKGDIPEGYSVSREKKERFSLILESASTNQTSMYLCASIGVPYNSPLHFGNGTRLTVT.

This rearrangement joins TRBV6-1 to TRBJ2-4; D may correspond to TRBD1 or TRBD2 (5 bases each). Deletions cut 6 bases from V and 6 bases from J, with 12 bases between. CDR3 length equals 13 residues. Germline values: CDR1 MNHNS, CDR2 SASEGT. Here the CDR3 DNA reads TGTGCCAGCAGCCCGGGACCGGGAAACATTCAGTACTTC. Its translation: CASSPGPGNIQYF.

This clonotype was counted a few times. The chain employs TRBV5-6 and TRBJ2-2; 8 nucleotides align to TRBD1. Germline V lookup: CDR1 SGHDT, CDR2 YYEEEE. This CDR3 is built from 17 residues. J gave up 2 bases and V 3 bases, and 9 bases lay outside the gene matches. The CDR3 protein is CASSSPWTGKNTGELFF. DNA for the CDR3: TGTGCCAGCAGCTCCCCCTGGACAGGGAAAAACACCGGGGAGCTGTTTTTT.

The J gene is TRBJ1-2, the V gene TRBV2; D unclear. The germline V and J ends were trimmed by 5 bases and 1 base, with 5 bases remaining between them. CDR1 is SNHLY and CDR2 is FYNNEI in the germline V gene. This CDR3 is 12 amino acids long. CDR3 region: CASSRVNYGYTF. CDR3 sequence (DNA): TGTGCCAGCAGTAGGGTTAACTATGGCTACACCTTC.

This chain links TRBV20-1 with TRBJ2-1; TRBD2 aligns across 8 bases. Unmatched junction bases numbered 3, after V lost 3 bases and J lost 5 bases. CDR3 length: 13 residues. In germline, CDR1 is DFQATT, CDR2 SNEGSKA (reference sequence). DNA for the CDR3: TGCAGTGCTAGCGGGGGGGTCAACAATGAGCAGTTCTTC. Its translation is CSASGGVNNEQFF.

CDR3 coding DNA: TGTGCCACCAGGCCCGCGGGGCAATCCTACGAGCAGTACTTC. Protein sequence: CATRPAGQSYEQYF. The J gene is TRBJ2-7, the V gene TRBV10-3; TRBD2 is a possible D gene (6 bases). CDR3 length: 14 residues. CDR1 ENHRY and CDR2 SYGVKD come from the germline V gene. Trimming took off 10 bases at V and 1 base at J, with 17 bases between the two ends.

In its sample, this clonotype was seen a few times. The rearrangement uses TRBV2 and TRBJ2-7, with D unresolved. Germline CDR1 reads SNHLY; CDR2 reads FYNNEI. CDR3 size: 11 residues. The V end was cut by 1 base, the J end by 6 bases, with 4 bases between. CDR3 sequence reads: CASSEGGEQYF. As DNA, the CDR3 is TGTGCCAGCAGTGAAGGCGGCGAGCAGTACTTC.

CDR3 region: CASSARTSGTDTQYF. The CDR3 DNA is TGTGCCAGCAGCGCACGGACTAGCGGCACAGATACGCAGTATTTT. The V and J genes are TRBV11-2 and TRBJ2-3; 9 positions agree with TRBD2. Germline-derived CDR1 and CDR2 are SGHAT and FQNNGV. With V trimmed by 5 bases and J by 1 base, 4 bases remained unmatched. This CDR3 has 15 amino acids.

Written as DNA, the CDR3 is TGTGCCAGCAGTTTCCTCACTAGCGGCCAAGAGACCCAGTACTTC. Protein product: CASSFLTSGQETQYF. The chain couples TRBV6-2 or TRBV6-3 to TRBJ2-5, with TRBD2 identical over 8 bases. Germline V lookup: CDR1 MNHEY, CDR2 SVGEGT. CDR3 length: 15 amino acids. The V and J ends lost 4 bases and 1 base, in that order; junction bases with no gene match: 5.

V is TRBV28 and J is TRBJ2-5; 10 bases are a match to TRBD1. V lost 7 bases and J lost 6; bases outside the gene matches: 8. The CDR3 consists of 14 residues. Per the germline V gene, CDR1 is MDHEN and CDR2 is SYDVKM. CDR3 DNA: TGTGCCAGCACCCCGACAGGGGGCGGCCAGACCCAGTACTTC. Amino acid sequence: CASTPTGGGQTQYF.

This chain links TRBV20-1 with TRBJ1-2; no reliable D call. Germline V gene lookup returns CDR1 DFQATT and CDR2 SNEGSKA (reference sequence). This CDR3 spans 11 amino acids. V shed 2 bases and J shed 3 bases, with 4 bases lying between them. This CDR3 reads CSARRDYGYTF. CDR3 DNA sequence: TGCAGTGCTAGAAGAGACTATGGCTACACCTTC.

This chain uses TRBV9 with TRBJ1-2; 10 nucleotides agree with TRBD1. This CDR3 contains 15 residues. In germline, CDR1 is SGDLS, CDR2 YYNGEE. The V gene end was trimmed by 2 bases and the J gene end by 4 bases; junction bases not matched to a gene: 5. CDR3: CASSVGTGAVYGYTF. CDR3 DNA: TGTGCCAGCAGCGTTGGGACAGGGGCGGTCTATGGCTACACCTTC.

The chain combines TRBV24-1 with TRBJ2-2, with D perhaps matching TRBD1 (6 bases). The CDR3 runs 16 residues. The germline CDR1 and CDR2 sequences are KGHDR and SFDVKD. V lost 10 bases and J lost 5, with 22 bases in between. The CDR3 protein is CATTAYPLQGTGELFF. DNA of the CDR3: TGTGCCACGACTGCATACCCTCTACAGGGAACCGGGGAGCTGTTTTTT.

This chain joins TRBV27 and TRBJ1-6; no clear D gene. CDR1 and CDR2 (germline): MNHEY, SMNVEV (reference sequence). This CDR3 is built from 16 residues. The V end lost 2 bases, the J end lost 3 bases, and 11 bases lay between the germline ends. Here the CDR3 DNA reads TGTGCCAGCAGTTTAGAGCCACCCGTCTATAATTCACCCCTCCACTTT. Translated: CASSLEPPVYNSPLHF.

There are a few counts of this clonotype. The CDR3 is CASSPTTGAETQYF. The CDR3 bases are TGCGCCAGCAGCCCGACGACAGGGGCGGAGACCCAGTACTTC. The chain is built from TRBV5-1 and TRBJ2-5, with 8 bases aligning to TRBD1. Looked up from germline, CDR1 is SGHRS and CDR2 is YFSETQ. The CDR3 has 14 amino acids. V dropped 4 bases and J dropped 5; count of bases not matched to a gene: 7. The complete variable domain, with remaining parts taken from reference TRBV5-1 and TRBJ2-5, reads KAGVTQTPRYLIKTRGQQVTLSCSPISGHRSVSWYQQTPGQGLQFLFEYFSETQRNKGNFPGRFSGRQFSNSRSEMNVSTLELGDSALYLCASSPTTGAETQYFGPGTRLLVL.

The rearrangement links TRBV5-5 to TRBJ2-3; D call uncertain. This CDR3 has 14 amino acids. Germline V gives CDR1 SGHKS, CDR2 YYEKEE (reference sequence). With 4 bases removed from V and 6 bases from J, the gap between germline ends came to 15 bases. The CDR3 DNA reads TGTGCCAGCAGCACCGGGCCTGTTTTGGATACGCAGTATTTT. Amino acid sequence: CASSTGPVLDTQYF.

The genes are TRBV12-3 or TRBV12-4 and TRBJ1-1, with D hard to call. V was trimmed by 8 bases and J by 0 bases, leaving 13 bases between them. The CDR3 runs to 14 residues. CDR3 region: CASGRRIMNTEAFF. The CDR3 DNA reads TGTGCCAGCGGAAGACGGATTATGAACACTGAAGCTTTCTTT.

This clonotype was counted between two and nine times. This CDR3 reads CASSLAARGGIVEAFF. CDR3 nucleotide sequence: TGTGCCAGCAGCTTAGCGGCCAGAGGAGGGATTGTAGAAGCTTTCTTT. The chain employs TRBV7-9 and TRBJ1-1; D ambiguous. The germline gives CDR1 SEHNR, CDR2 FQNEAQ (reference sequence). The V end was cut by 0 bases, the J end by 8 bases, with 19 bases between. The CDR3 runs to 16 residues.

V and J are TRBV28 and TRBJ1-5; a weak D match, TRBD1 (5 bases). This CDR3 contains 15 residues. Germline loops: CDR1 MDHEN, CDR2 SYDVKM. Trimming cost V 3 bases and J 7 bases, with 16 bases left between them. The CDR3 sequence: CASSLSALGTQPQHF. The CDR3 DNA sequence: TGTGCCAGCAGTTTGTCAGCCCTGGGGACGCAGCCCCAGCATTTT. Complete variable domain (other parts from reference TRBV28 and TRBJ1-5): DVKVTQSSRYLVKRTGEKVFLECVQDMDHENMFWYRQDPGLGLRLIYFSYDVKMKEKGDIPEGYSVSREKKERFSLILESASTNQTSMYLCASSLSALGTQPQHFGDGTRLSIL.

This chain connects TRBV5-4 to TRBJ2-2; D remains unclear. V was pared by 6 bases and J by 0 bases, with 15 bases between. The CDR3 extends over 16 amino acids. Germline-derived CDR1 and CDR2 are SGHNT and YYREEE (reference sequence). The CDR3 coding sequence is TGTGCCAGCACAAAACCCGGAACACCGAACACCGGGGAGCTGTTTTTT. Encoded protein: CASTKPGTPNTGELFF.

The V gene is TRBV2, the J gene TRBJ1-6; the match to TRBD1 covers 9 bases. Germline V gene lookup returns CDR1 SNHLY and CDR2 FYNNEI. The CDR3 length is 16 residues. J was trimmed by 2 bases and V by 6 bases; bases with no gene match: 5. The CDR3 spells CASRPQGAAYNSPLHF. CDR3 bases: TGTGCCAGCAGGCCACAGGGGGCTGCCTATAATTCACCCCTCCACTTT.

J is TRBJ1-6 and V is TRBV20-1; 7 nucleotides align to TRBD1. Germline V gene data show CDR1 as DFQATT and CDR2 as SNEGSKA (reference sequence). The CDR3 totals 16 residues. Unmatched junction bases numbered 6, after V lost 1 base and J lost 3 bases. DNA of the CDR3: TGCAGTGCTAGAGTTCGGGGGACAGACTATAATTCACCCCTCCACTTT. Protein sequence: CSARVRGTDYNSPLHF.

This clonotype was counted between two and nine times. The chain carries TRBV6-1 and TRBJ1-6; tentative D call: TRBD1 (6 bases). Germline V gene sequence: CDR1 MNHNS, CDR2 SASEGT. This CDR3 is 18 amino acids long. Trimming shortened V by 2 bases and J by 0 bases, and 14 bases separated the two germline ends. CDR3 DNA: TGTGCCAGCAGTGAATGGGGGGCGGCGAGCTCCTATAATTCACCCCTCCACTTT. The encoded protein is CASSEWGAASSYNSPLHF.

As for this clonotype: A read error is likely, as this CDR3 ends without the conserved phenylalanine or tryptophan. This chain uses TRBV15 with TRBJ1-2, with D hard to call. Trimming took off 0 bases at V and 4 bases at J, with 3 bases between the two ends. The germline V gene encodes CDR1 LNHNV and CDR2 YYDKDF (reference sequence). The CDR3 is 12 residues long. The CDR3 sequence: CATSRDFYGYTV. Written as DNA, the CDR3 is TGTGCCACCAGCAGAGATTTCTATGGCTACACCGTC.

The rearrangement joins TRBV6-5 to TRBJ2-1; 7 nucleotides agree with TRBD1. With 5 bases clipped from V and 4 bases from J, the junction kept 8 bases outside the gene matches. The CDR3 is made up of 15 amino acids. Germline V CDR1 and CDR2: MNHEY, SVGAGI. DNA of the CDR3: TGTGCCAGCAGTCCTCTAACAGGGGCTTACAATGAGCAGTTCTTC. This translates into CASSPLTGAYNEQFF.

This clonotype is medium-sized in the sample. The V call is TRBV28, the J call TRBJ1-6, with D unresolved. V lost 3 bases, J lost 7 bases, and 10 bases lay in between. Germline V gene lookup returns CDR1 MDHEN and CDR2 SYDVKM. CDR3 length: 14 amino acids. CDR3 loop: CASSLYMGNSPLHF. The CDR3 coding sequence is TGTGCCAGCAGTTTGTATATGGGGAATTCACCCCTCCACTTT.

V and J are TRBV7-2 and TRBJ1-5; possible D gene TRBD1, 6 bases. CDR1 is SGHTA, CDR2 FQGNSA, per germline. V dropped 5 bases and J dropped 4 bases, with 12 bases sitting between them. The CDR3 is made up of 14 amino acids. The CDR3 DNA sequence: TGTGCCAGCAGCGCGGACAGCGCAAATCAGCCCCAGCATTTT. It specifies CASSADSANQPQHF.

This clonotype came up once. The J gene is TRBJ1-2, the V gene TRBV6-2 or TRBV6-3, with D possibly matching TRBD1 (5 bases). Germline CDR1 and CDR2: MNHEY and SVGEGT. V was cut by 1 base and J by 6 bases, with 12 bases left in between. The CDR3 covers 14 residues. DNA of the CDR3: TGTGCCAGCAGTTACTTGAGGGGAGGAGATGGCTACACCTTC. It codes for CASSYLRGGDGYTF.